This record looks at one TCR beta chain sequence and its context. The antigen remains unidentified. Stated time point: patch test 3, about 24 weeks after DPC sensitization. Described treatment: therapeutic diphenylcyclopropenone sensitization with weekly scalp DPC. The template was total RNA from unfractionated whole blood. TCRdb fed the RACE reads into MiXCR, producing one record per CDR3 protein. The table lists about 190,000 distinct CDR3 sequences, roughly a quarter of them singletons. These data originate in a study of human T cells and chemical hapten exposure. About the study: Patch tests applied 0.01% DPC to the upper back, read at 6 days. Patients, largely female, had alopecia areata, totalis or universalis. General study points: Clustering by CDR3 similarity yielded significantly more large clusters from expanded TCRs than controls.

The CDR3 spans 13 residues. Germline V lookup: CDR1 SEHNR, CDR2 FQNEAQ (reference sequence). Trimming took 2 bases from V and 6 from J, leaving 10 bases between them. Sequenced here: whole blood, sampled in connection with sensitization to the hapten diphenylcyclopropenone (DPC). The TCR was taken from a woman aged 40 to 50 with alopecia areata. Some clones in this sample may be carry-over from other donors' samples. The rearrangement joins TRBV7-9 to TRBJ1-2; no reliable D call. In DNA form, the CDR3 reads TGTGCCAGCAGCTTACGGGCTCACGATGGCTACACCTTC. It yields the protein CASSLRAHDGYTF.